This T cell receptor beta chain was found in a study of T-cell reconstitution after alpha-beta-depleted transplantation in children. For TCRbeta, the library was prepared with unique molecular identifiers. Each CDR3 protein is one row after TCRdb ran MiXCR on the PCR reads. The sample contains about 600,000 distinct CDR3 sequences, 10% of which appear only once. This clonotype was found many times. V lost 0 bases and J lost 2; bases outside the gene matches: 6. The CDR3 sequence is 16 residues long. Germline V gives CDR1 DFQATT, CDR2 SNEGSKA (reference sequence). The receptor was derived from a human donor who donated a stem cell graft to a child with acute myeloid leukemia. The V gene is TRBV20-1, the J gene TRBJ2-3; 9 nucleotides match TRBD1. Sequences were derived from PBMCs from the stem cell graft donor, sampled from the stem cell graft. This CDR3 reads CSARERGTGLTDTQYF. The CDR3 bases are TGCAGTGCTAGAGAGAGGGGGACAGGGCTCACAGATACGCAGTATTTT.